The 30 T cell receptor beta chains reported below all come from one sample, sequenced in a study of regulatory T cells. The PCR used 52 TRBV and 13 TRBJ primers. The data were produced by immunoSEQ multiplex PCR, yet TCRdb's version contains in-frame clones alone and is incomplete. Among 25,000 to 40,000 clones listed, about 93% were seen once. The study's findings and limits: In CD3G-deficient patients, conventional CD4+ T cells were enriched for hydrophobic CDR3 residues at positions 6 and 7.

These TCRs' antigens remain unknown. The sample taken for sequencing was conventional CD4+ T cells sorted from blood. The receptor set was obtained from a child between 2 and 9 years old with CD3G deficiency.

The gene calls are TRBV28 and TRBJ1-5, with D tentatively TRBD1 (5 bases). Looked up from germline, CDR1 is MDHEN and CDR2 is SYDVKM. CDR3 length: 13 amino acids. The germline V and J ends were trimmed by 6 bases and 7 bases, with 13 bases remaining between them. CDR3 region: CASRSSRGQPQHF. The CDR3 coding sequence is TGTGCCAGCAGGTCCTCTCGGGGGCAGCCCCAGCATTTT.

The rearrangement joins TRBV5-1 to TRBJ2-1; a weak D match, TRBD2 (5 bases). V gave up 0 bases and J gave up 4 bases, with 11 bases separating them. From germline, CDR1 is SGHRS and CDR2 YFSETQ. The CDR3 totals 15 residues. CDR3 sequence: CASSLAGVSYNEQFF. CDR3 nucleotides: TGCGCCAGCAGCTTGGCCGGGGTGAGTTACAATGAGCAGTTCTTC.

The chain recombines TRBV6-1 with TRBJ1-2; no reliable D call. The CDR3 spans 12 residues. Trimming removed 5 bases at V and 5 bases at J, with 9 bases between. The germline CDR1 and CDR2 sequences are MNHNS and SASEGT. CDR3 protein: CASSPGPYGYTF. Here the CDR3 DNA reads TGTGCCAGCAGTCCCGGGCCGTATGGCTACACCTTC.

J is TRBJ2-3 and V is TRBV5-6, with D perhaps matching TRBD2 (7 bases). CDR3 length: 16 residues. Trimming removed 0 bases at V and 5 bases at J, with 16 bases between. Germline CDR1 SGHDT, CDR2 YYEEEE. CDR3 bases: TGTGCCAGCAGCTTGGGAGTGGGGGGGCGCGAAGATACGCAGTATTTT. Its translation: CASSLGVGGREDTQYF.

The chain joins TRBV7-9 to TRBJ2-7; D may be TRBD2 (6 bases). Germline CDR1 reads SEHNR; CDR2 reads FQNEAQ (reference sequence). The CDR3 is 16 amino acids. The V end was cut by 1 base, the J end by 4 bases, with 17 bases between. Written as DNA, the CDR3 is TGTGCCAGCAGCTTAGTGTCGGGAGTGGGCGTATACGAGCAGTACTTC. Translating gives CASSLVSGVGVYEQYF.

The V gene is TRBV5-1, the J gene TRBJ2-1, with D unclear. Trimming shortened V by 2 bases and J by 0 bases, and 6 bases separated the two germline ends. In germline, CDR1 is SGHRS, CDR2 YFSETQ. There are 14 residues in the CDR3. DNA of the CDR3: TGCGCCAGCAGCTTAGAGAGCTCCTACAATGAGCAGTTCTTC. It encodes CASSLESSYNEQFF. The variable domain in full, with the rest retrieved from reference TRBV5-1 and TRBJ2-1, is KAGVTQTPRYLIKTRGQQVTLSCSPISGHRSVSWYQQTPGQGLQFLFEYFSETQRNKGNFPGRFSGRQFSNSRSEMNVSTLELGDSALYLCASSLESSYNEQFFGPGTRLTVL.

This chain links TRBV27 with TRBJ1-1; D uncertain. The germline V and J ends were trimmed by 4 bases and 2 bases, with 11 bases remaining between them. This CDR3 has 14 amino acids. Germline CDR1 MNHEY, CDR2 SMNVEV (reference sequence). The CDR3 protein is CASSSTWGNTEAFF. CDR3 in DNA: TGTGCCAGCAGTTCCACCTGGGGAAACACTGAAGCTTTCTTT.

The genes are TRBV21-1 and TRBJ2-7; whether TRBD1, the table's D call, matches the DNA was not checked. TRBV21-1 is recorded as a pseudogene. The CDR3 runs 16 residues. CDR3 loop: CASSSHGDRGSHEQYF. The CDR3 region has the DNA TGTGCCAGCAGCTCCCACGGGGACAGGGGTTCCCACGAGCAGTACTTC.

The V call is TRBV28, the J call TRBJ1-1, with 9 bases lining up with TRBD1. Germline V CDR1 and CDR2: MDHEN, SYDVKM. CDR3 size: 15 residues. The V and J ends lost 3 bases and 5 bases, in that order; junction bases with no gene match: 7. As DNA, the CDR3 is TGTGCCAGCAGTTTTACAGGGGGCAGTGGGACTGAAGCTTTCTTT. This encodes CASSFTGGSGTEAFF.

This chain connects TRBV28 to TRBJ2-7, with D possibly matching TRBD1 (6 bases). V was shortened by 5 bases and J by 2 bases, with 13 bases between the two germline ends. Germline lookup yields CDR1 MDHEN and CDR2 SYDVKM. The CDR3 contains 14 residues. The DNA for the CDR3 is TGTGCCAGCAGTCGCCAGGGGAATACCTACGAGCAGTACTTC. Amino acids: CASSRQGNTYEQYF.

A note on this clone: Other DNA sequences within the sample encode an identical CDR3. V is TRBV5-1 and J is TRBJ2-6; no clear D. Germline lookup yields CDR1 SGHRS and CDR2 YFSETQ. There are 15 residues in the CDR3. Trimming removed 4 bases at V and 1 base at J, with 9 bases between. DNA of the CDR3: TGCGCCAGCAGCCTGGGCGGATCTGGGGCCAACGTCCTGACTTTC. It specifies CASSLGGSGANVLTF.

The V gene is TRBV11-2, the J gene TRBJ2-7; weak D call: TRBD2 (5 bases). V dropped 2 bases and J dropped 0 bases, with 11 bases sitting between them. The CDR3 covers 15 residues. Germline lookup yields CDR1 SGHAT and CDR2 FQNNGV. The CDR3 region is CASSLNEGPSYEQYF. CDR3 DNA sequence: TGTGCCAGCAGCTTAAACGAGGGCCCCTCCTACGAGCAGTACTTC.

The V call is TRBV7-2, the J call TRBJ2-7; possibly TRBD2 for D (5 bases). Between the trimmed V and J ends, which lost 0 bases and 3 bases, there was a span of 12 bases. This CDR3 has 15 amino acids. CDR1 is SGHTA, CDR2 FQGNSA, per germline. CDR3: CASSLASGLGYEQYF. DNA for the CDR3: TGTGCCAGCAGCTTAGCCTCCGGACTTGGCTACGAGCAGTACTTC. The variable domain in full, completed from reference TRBV7-2 and TRBJ2-7, reads GAGVSQSPSNKVTEKGKDVELRCDPISGHTALYWYRQSLGQGLEFLIYFQGNSAPDKSGLPSDRFSAERTGGSVSTLTIQRTQQEDSAVYLCASSLASGLGYEQYFGPGTRLTVT.

The V and J genes are TRBV28 and TRBJ2-2; D possibly corresponds to TRBD2 (5 bases). V was shortened by 7 bases and J by 8 bases, with 14 bases between the two germline ends. The CDR3 length is 13 residues. Germline CDR1 MDHEN, CDR2 SYDVKM. The CDR3 DNA is TGTGCCAGCACCAACGCGGGTTCGGGGGAGCTGTTTTTT. Protein sequence: CASTNAGSGELFF.

This clone has just a few counts. V usage is TRBV6-1 and J usage is TRBJ2-1; no clear D gene. With 2 bases removed from V and 2 bases from J, the gap between germline ends came to 10 bases. This CDR3 is built from 15 residues. Per the germline V gene, CDR1 is MNHNS and CDR2 is SASEGT. The CDR3 nucleotides are TGTGCCAGCAGTGAAATGGTAGCTCCCTACAATGAGCAGTTCTTC. Its translation: CASSEMVAPYNEQFF.

This sequence joins TRBV6-1 and TRBJ2-7, with TRBD1 matching over 7 bases. The CDR3 spans 15 residues. The germline V gene has CDR1 MNHNS and CDR2 SASEGT. V trimming: 5 bases; J trimming: 0 bases; junction bases outside the gene matches: 7. The CDR3 DNA is TGTGCCAGCAGTAACAGGGGCTCCAGCTCCTACGAGCAGTACTTC. The encoded protein is CASSNRGSSSYEQYF.

V is TRBV10-3 and J is TRBJ2-1; TRBD2 matches 13 bases. The CDR3 consists of 15 residues. Germline trimming cut 2 bases from V and 9 bases from J; bases unmatched to any gene: 4. Germline CDR1 and CDR2: ENHRY and SYGVKD. CDR3 loop: CAISERTSGRGEQFF. CDR3 nucleotide sequence: TGTGCCATCAGTGAGCGGACTAGCGGGAGAGGTGAGCAGTTCTTC.

The chain couples TRBV6-1 to TRBJ2-2; 10 bases fit TRBD1. Germline loops: CDR1 MNHNS, CDR2 SASEGT. The CDR3 sequence is 16 residues long. V was clipped by 4 bases and J by 6 bases; unmatched bases: 8. CDR3 nucleotide sequence: TGTGCCAGCAGTGCACTTGACAGGGGGCAGGCCGGGGAGCTGTTTTTT. Protein product: CASSALDRGQAGELFF.

The chain uses TRBV10-3 and TRBJ2-3; 8 bases line up with TRBD1. This CDR3 comprises 13 residues. J lost 4 bases, V lost 10 bases, and 7 bases had no gene match. CDR1 and CDR2 (germline): ENHRY, SYGVKD. The CDR3 region is CATNGQGADTQYF. In DNA, the CDR3 is TGTGCCACCAATGGACAGGGAGCAGATACGCAGTATTTT.

This sequence joins TRBV7-9 and TRBJ2-3, with D perhaps TRBD1 or TRBD2 (5 bases each). Trimming pared 4 bases from V and 2 bases from J, leaving 13 bases between. CDR1 and CDR2 (germline): SEHNR, FQNEAQ (reference sequence). This CDR3 contains 15 residues. Here the CDR3 DNA reads TGTGCCAGCAGCTCAAACGGGGCCCCCACAGATACGCAGTATTTT. Amino acids: CASSSNGAPTDTQYF.

The chain employs TRBV11-3 and TRBJ2-6; 9 bases fit TRBD1. Trimming removed 5 bases from V and 2 bases from J; junction bases left unmatched: 10. The CDR3 loop spans 18 amino acids. Germline V gene data show CDR1 as SGHNT and CDR2 as YENEEA. The CDR3 nucleotides read TGTGCCAGCAGCAAAACGCAGGACAGGGGAGCTGGGGCCAACGTCCTGACTTTC. This gives the protein CASSKTQDRGAGANVLTF.

The chain links TRBV7-9 to TRBJ2-7; D gene unclear. This CDR3 is built from 14 residues. V shed 0 bases and J shed 5 bases, with 11 bases lying between them. Germline-derived CDR1 and CDR2 are SEHNR and FQNEAQ (reference sequence). The CDR3 is CASSLAGLADEQYF. The CDR3, as DNA: TGTGCCAGCAGCTTAGCGGGATTGGCAGACGAGCAGTACTTC.

The gene calls are TRBV18 and TRBJ2-1; no reliable D call. The CDR3 extends over 12 amino acids. V was cut by 3 bases and J by 7 bases, with 7 bases left in between. Germline lookup yields CDR1 KGHSH and CDR2 LQKENI. The CDR3 protein is CASSPGVNEQFF. CDR3 nucleotide sequence: TGTGCCAGCTCACCGGGCGTAAATGAGCAGTTCTTC.

This chain links TRBV7-8 with TRBJ2-3; a possible D gene is TRBD2 (5 bases). Trimming took 5 bases from V and 9 from J, leaving 15 bases between them. Germline V gene sequence: CDR1 SGHVS, CDR2 FQNEAQ. The CDR3 is 13 amino acids. The CDR3 protein is CASSINPSGTQYF. The CDR3 region has the DNA TGTGCCAGCAGCATAAATCCCTCGGGAACGCAGTATTTT.

The chain couples TRBV5-1 to TRBJ2-5, with 7 bases aligning to TRBD2. The junction had 15 bases not matched to a gene; V was cut back by 5 bases and J by 2 bases. This CDR3 is 17 amino acids long. The germline V gene encodes CDR1 SGHRS and CDR2 YFSETQ. The CDR3 nucleotides read TGCGCCAGCAGTCGTGGAGATTTAGCGGGTACGCAAGAGACCCAGTACTTC. As protein: CASSRGDLAGTQETQYF.

This chain connects TRBV6-1 to TRBJ2-7; D remains ambiguous. The germline CDR1 and CDR2 sequences are MNHNS and SASEGT. This CDR3 contains 13 residues. V was cut by 5 bases and J by 2 bases, with 10 bases left in between. CDR3 bases: TGTGCCAGCAGTCGGCTAGTGACCTACGAGCAGTACTTC. It is translated as CASSRLVTYEQYF.

The chain uses TRBV19 and TRBJ1-5, with a tentative D call TRBD1 (6 bases). The germline V gene encodes CDR1 LNHDA and CDR2 SQIVND (reference sequence). The CDR3 totals 13 residues. V lost 5 bases and J 6 bases, leaving 11 bases between the germline ends. The CDR3, as DNA: TGTGCCAGTAGTCGGACAGCGATTCAGCCCCAGCATTTT. Protein product: CASSRTAIQPQHF.

The chain links TRBV28 to TRBJ2-7, with 7 bases lining up with TRBD1. Germline CDR1 and CDR2: MDHEN and SYDVKM. With 5 bases clipped from V and 3 bases from J, the junction kept 7 bases outside the gene matches. The CDR3 totals 14 residues. This CDR3 is CASSPGDSLYEQYF. CDR3 DNA sequence: TGTGCCAGCAGTCCTGGGGACAGTCTCTACGAGCAGTACTTC.

This chain uses TRBV5-1 with TRBJ2-1; D unresolved. Trimming pared 0 bases from V and 6 bases from J, leaving 13 bases between. Germline values: CDR1 SGHRS, CDR2 YFSETQ. The CDR3 has 15 amino acids. The CDR3: CASSLGLYSGNEQFF. As DNA, the CDR3 is TGCGCCAGCAGCTTGGGCCTTTACTCGGGCAATGAGCAGTTCTTC.

The chain is built from TRBV7-8 and TRBJ2-5, with 9 positions matching TRBD1. The J segment lost 7 bases and the V segment lost 0 bases, leaving 6 bases of the junction unmatched. Per germline, CDR1 SGHVS and CDR2 FQNEAQ. The CDR3 is 15 residues long. This chain's CDR3 is CASSLAPGQGRTQYF. The DNA of the CDR3 is TGTGCCAGCAGCTTAGCCCCGGGACAGGGAAGGACCCAGTACTTC.